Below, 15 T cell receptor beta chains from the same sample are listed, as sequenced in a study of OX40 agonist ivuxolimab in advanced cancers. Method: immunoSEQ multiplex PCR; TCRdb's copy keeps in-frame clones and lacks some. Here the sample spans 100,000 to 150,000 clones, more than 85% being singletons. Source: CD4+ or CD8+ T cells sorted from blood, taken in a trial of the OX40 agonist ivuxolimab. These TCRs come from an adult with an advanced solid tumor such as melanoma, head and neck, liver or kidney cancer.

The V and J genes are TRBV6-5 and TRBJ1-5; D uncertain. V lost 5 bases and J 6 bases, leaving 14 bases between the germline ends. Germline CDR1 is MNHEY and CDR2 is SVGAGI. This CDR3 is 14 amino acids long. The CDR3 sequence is CASSRLESGQPQHF. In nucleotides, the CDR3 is TGTGCCAGCAGTAGATTAGAATCCGGTCAGCCCCAGCATTTT.

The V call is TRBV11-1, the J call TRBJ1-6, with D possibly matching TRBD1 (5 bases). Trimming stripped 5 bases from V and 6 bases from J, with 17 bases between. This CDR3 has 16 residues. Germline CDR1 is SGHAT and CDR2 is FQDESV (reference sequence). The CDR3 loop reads CASSPKQGDRNSPLHF. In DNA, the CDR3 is TGTGCCAGCAGCCCTAAGCAGGGAGACCGTAATTCACCCCTCCACTTT.

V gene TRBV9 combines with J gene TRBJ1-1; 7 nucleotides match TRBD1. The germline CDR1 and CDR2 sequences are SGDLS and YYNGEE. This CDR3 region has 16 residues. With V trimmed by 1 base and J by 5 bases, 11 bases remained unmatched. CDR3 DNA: TGTGCCAGCAGCGTATCCCCCCTCCCGGGACAGACTGAAGCTTTCTTT. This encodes CASSVSPLPGQTEAFF.

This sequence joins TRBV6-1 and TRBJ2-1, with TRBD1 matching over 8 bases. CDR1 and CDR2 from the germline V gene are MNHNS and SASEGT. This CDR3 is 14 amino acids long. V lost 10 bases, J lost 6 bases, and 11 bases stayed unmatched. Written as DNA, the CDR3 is TGTGCCACCAAGACCGGGACAGGCCGCAATGAGCAGTTCTTC. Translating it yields CATKTGTGRNEQFF.

Here the CDR3 reads CASSFPRISEKLFF. In DNA form, the CDR3 reads TGTGCCAGCAGCTTCCCTCGGATAAGTGAAAAACTGTTTTTT. V usage is TRBV13 and J usage is TRBJ1-4; D is ambiguous. Germline loops: CDR1 PRHDT, CDR2 FYEKMQ (reference sequence). The CDR3 consists of 14 residues. Trimming cost V 3 bases and J 7 bases, with 12 bases left between them.

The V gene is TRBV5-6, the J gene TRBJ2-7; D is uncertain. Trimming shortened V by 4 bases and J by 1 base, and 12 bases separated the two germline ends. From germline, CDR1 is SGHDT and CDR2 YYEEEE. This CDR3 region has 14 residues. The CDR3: CASSRDMTSYEQYF. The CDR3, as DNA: TGTGCCAGCAGCCGAGACATGACTTCCTACGAGCAGTACTTC.

CDR3 bases: TGTGCCAGCAGCCCACTAGCGGGCACAGATACGCAGTATTTT. Translation: CASSPLAGTDTQYF. The chain uses TRBV9 and TRBJ2-3; 8 bases fit TRBD2. The length of the CDR3 is 14 residues. Germline V CDR1 and CDR2: SGDLS, YYNGEE. V shed 4 bases, J shed 1 base, and the junction held 2 bases outside the gene matches.

The CDR3 nucleotides are TGTGCCTGGAGTGTTGCGGGAGGCGTCCAAGAGACCCAGTACTTC. This encodes CAWSVAGGVQETQYF. This rearrangement joins TRBV30 to TRBJ2-5; 8 bases are shared with TRBD2. The CDR3 covers 15 residues. Trimming at V came to 0 bases and at J to 1 base, leaving 4 bases not matched to a gene. The germline V gene has CDR1 GTSNPN and CDR2 SVGIG (reference sequence).

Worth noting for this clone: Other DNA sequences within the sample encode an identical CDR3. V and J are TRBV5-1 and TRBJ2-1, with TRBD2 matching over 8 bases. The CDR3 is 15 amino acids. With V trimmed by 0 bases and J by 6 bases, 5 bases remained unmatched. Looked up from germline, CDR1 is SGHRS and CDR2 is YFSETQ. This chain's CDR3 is CASSLGVSGINEQFF. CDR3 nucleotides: TGCGCCAGCAGCTTGGGGGTTAGCGGGATCAATGAGCAGTTCTTC.

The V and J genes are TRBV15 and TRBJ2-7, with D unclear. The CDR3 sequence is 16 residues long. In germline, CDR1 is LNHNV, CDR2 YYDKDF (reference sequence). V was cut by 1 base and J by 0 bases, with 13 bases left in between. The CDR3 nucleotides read TGTGCCACCAGCAGAGGAAGCGTGGGGTCCTCCTACGAGCAGTACTTC. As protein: CATSRGSVGSSYEQYF.

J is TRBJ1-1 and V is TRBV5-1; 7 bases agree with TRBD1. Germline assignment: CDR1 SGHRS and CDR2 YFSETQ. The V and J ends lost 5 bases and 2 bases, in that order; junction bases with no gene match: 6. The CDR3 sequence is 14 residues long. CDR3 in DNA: TGCGCCAGCAGTAAAGGGACAGCAAACACTGAAGCTTTCTTT. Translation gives CASSKGTANTEAFF.

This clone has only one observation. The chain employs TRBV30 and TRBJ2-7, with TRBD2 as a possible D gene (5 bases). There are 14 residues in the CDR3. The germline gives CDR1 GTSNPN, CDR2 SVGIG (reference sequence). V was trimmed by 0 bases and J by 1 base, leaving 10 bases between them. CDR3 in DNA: TGTGCCTGGAGTGTAGAGCGGAAATCCTACGAGCAGTACTTC. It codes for CAWSVERKSYEQYF.

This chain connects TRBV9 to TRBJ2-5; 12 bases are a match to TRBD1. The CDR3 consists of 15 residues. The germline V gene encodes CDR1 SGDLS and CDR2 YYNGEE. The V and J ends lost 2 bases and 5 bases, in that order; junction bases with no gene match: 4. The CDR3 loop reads CASSVLGQGAETQYF. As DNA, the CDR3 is TGTGCCAGCAGCGTTTTGGGACAGGGGGCCGAGACCCAGTACTTC.

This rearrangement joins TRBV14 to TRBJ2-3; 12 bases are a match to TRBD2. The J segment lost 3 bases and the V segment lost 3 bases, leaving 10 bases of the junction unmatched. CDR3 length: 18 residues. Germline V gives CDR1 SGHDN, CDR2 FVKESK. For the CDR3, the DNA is TGTGCCAGCAGCCACCGAAGACTAGCGGGGGAGAGGACAGATACGCAGTATTTT. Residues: CASSHRRLAGERTDTQYF.

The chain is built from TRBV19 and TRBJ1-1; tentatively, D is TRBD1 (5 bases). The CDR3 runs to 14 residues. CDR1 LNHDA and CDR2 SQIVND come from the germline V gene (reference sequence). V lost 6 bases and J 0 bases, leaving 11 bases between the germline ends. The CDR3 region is CASSLGQVNTEAFF. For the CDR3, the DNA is TGTGCCAGTAGCCTCGGACAAGTGAACACTGAAGCTTTCTTT.